The 31 T cell receptor beta chains given below trace back to one sample, sequenced in a study of early T cells in non-severe SARS-CoV-2 infection. TCRdb reprocessed the 5' RACE reads via MiXCR and lists one record per CDR3 protein. This sample yields 55,000 to 70,000 distinct CDR3 sequences, of which about 12% are seen a single time; 0.95% to 1.5% belongs to the top ten. Source: whole blood, taken at baseline. The source of these receptors is an adult who was a healthcare worker with PCR-confirmed SARS-CoV-2 infection or an uninfected control (not recorded which). The donor label of this sample is uncertain.

The chain employs TRBV12-3 or TRBV12-4 and TRBJ2-7, with D perhaps TRBD2 (5 bases). V was shortened by 6 bases and J by 4 bases, with 13 bases between the two germline ends. The CDR3 has 13 residues. CDR3 residues: CASSLPGFYEQYV. CDR3 bases: TGTGCCAGCAGCCTACCGGGGTTTTACGAGCAGTACGTC.

In this sample, this clonotype turned up a few times. The chain links TRBV12-3 or TRBV12-4 to TRBJ1-6; 7 bases are a match to TRBD1. The CDR3 covers 23 residues. V lost 3 bases and J lost 7; bases outside the gene matches: 30. DNA for the CDR3: TGTGCCAGCAGTTTCGGAGGTGTTTGGGACAGAAGTCGTCAGGGGGTACAGAATTCACCCCTCCACTTT. It specifies CASSFGGVWDRSRQGVQNSPLHF.

This clonotype was found many times. The chain recombines TRBV2 with TRBJ2-7, with 7 bases fitting TRBD2. Trimming at V came to 8 bases and at J to 6 bases, leaving 4 bases not matched to a gene. The CDR3 spans 11 residues. Per germline, CDR1 SNHLY and CDR2 FYNNEI. The CDR3 sequence: CASRRGGEQYV. For the CDR3, the DNA is TGTGCCAGCCGGCGCGGGGGCGAGCAGTACGTC.

This clonotype was detected only a few times. This chain joins TRBV3-1 and TRBJ2-2; 10 bases line up with TRBD1. CDR1 is LGHDT, CDR2 YNNKEL, per germline (reference sequence). V was clipped by 1 base and J by 3 bases; unmatched bases: 5. The CDR3 runs 17 residues. The CDR3 loop reads CASSQVPGTGDTGELFF. CDR3 bases: TGTGCCAGCAGCCAAGTCCCCGGGACAGGGGACACCGGGGAGCTGTTTTTT.

This clonotype was seen ten or more times. J is TRBJ1-4 and V is TRBV29-1; perhaps TRBD1 as D (5 bases). The CDR3 covers 16 residues. Per the germline V gene, CDR1 is SQVTM and CDR2 is ANQGSEA. V lost 7 bases, J lost 0 bases, and 18 bases lay in between. The CDR3 DNA reads TGCAGCGCATTAGGTGGGCGGACACCAACTAATGAAAAACTGTTTTTT. The encoded protein is CSALGGRTPTNEKLFF.

The sample holds many counts of this clonotype. This chain joins TRBV5-1 and TRBJ2-7; possibly TRBD1 or TRBD2 for D (6 bases each). Trimming stripped 0 bases from V and 5 bases from J, with 15 bases between. Germline assignment: CDR1 SGHRS and CDR2 YFSETQ. The CDR3 contains 15 residues. As DNA, the CDR3 is TGCGCCAGCAGCTTGGCCTCCGGGGGCTTCAACGAGCAGTACGTC. Its translation: CASSLASGGFNEQYV.

This clonotype has a handful of counts. The V gene is TRBV12-3 or TRBV12-4, the J gene TRBJ2-3; 7 bases match TRBD2. This CDR3 is 15 amino acids long. Trimming cost V 3 bases and J 2 bases; bases outside gene matches: 5. The CDR3 nucleotides read TGTGCCAGCAGTTTCGGCGGGGGAGACACAGATACGCAGTATTTT. Its translation is CASSFGGGDTDTQYF.

This clonotype was seen ten or more times. The chain has TRBV7-9 and TRBJ1-4, with D unclear. Germline V lookup: CDR1 SEHNR, CDR2 FQNEAQ (reference sequence). This CDR3 comprises 15 residues. Trimming shortened V by 8 bases and J by 6 bases, and 19 bases separated the two germline ends. CDR3 protein: CASGLHQTRYEKLFF. Written as DNA, the CDR3 is TGTGCCAGCGGACTACACCAGACCCGTTATGAAAAACTGTTTTTT.

The V and J genes are TRBV3-1 and TRBJ2-3, with a tentative D call TRBD2 (5 bases). Germline V lookup: CDR1 LGHDT, CDR2 YNNKEL (reference sequence). The CDR3 is made up of 15 amino acids. V dropped 1 base and J dropped 2 bases, with 10 bases sitting between them. CDR3 sequence: CASSQGPGDTDTQYF. Here the CDR3 DNA reads TGTGCCAGCAGCCAAGGTCCCGGGGACACAGATACGCAGTATTTT.

V usage is TRBV6-1 and J usage is TRBJ2-6, with D uncertain. CDR3 length equals 17 residues. The germline V gene encodes CDR1 MNHNS and CDR2 SASEGT. Trimming cost V 1 base and J 2 bases, with 12 bases left between them. The DNA of the CDR3 is TGTGCCAGCAGTGAAGAGACGTGGGTAGCTGGGGCCAACGTCCTGACTTTC. Amino acids: CASSEETWVAGANVLTF.

The rearrangement joins TRBV2 to TRBJ2-1; TRBD2 might be the D (5 bases). Germline V lookup: CDR1 SNHLY, CDR2 FYNNEI. The CDR3 totals 14 residues. V dropped 4 bases and J dropped 7 bases, with 14 bases sitting between them. The CDR3 DNA reads TGTGCCAGCAGTGGTGGGAGTACTAAGAATGAGCAGTTCTTC. Protein product: CASSGGSTKNEQFF.

This clonotype was seen more than once but under ten times. This chain connects TRBV12-3 or TRBV12-4 to TRBJ2-1; D gene unclear. The CDR3 totals 15 residues. V lost 1 base, J lost 0 bases, and 7 bases lay in between. CDR3 DNA: TGTGCCAGCAGTTTAGGTGAGAGCTCCTACAATGAGCAGTTCTTC. It is translated as CASSLGESSYNEQFF.

The J gene is TRBJ2-7, the V gene TRBV5-4; D assignment may be TRBD1 or TRBD2 (5 bases each). The CDR3 runs to 13 residues. Germline V gene lookup returns CDR1 SGHNT and CDR2 YYREEE (reference sequence). V gave up 4 bases and J gave up 3 bases, with 11 bases separating them. CDR3 DNA sequence: TGTGCCAGCAGCCCAGCTGGGGGCTACGAGCAGTACGTC. Translated, it gives CASSPAGGYEQYV.

This clonotype was observed a handful of times. The gene calls are TRBV6-1 and TRBJ1-1, with unresolved D. This CDR3 has 13 residues. The germline gives CDR1 MNHNS, CDR2 SASEGT. V lost 2 bases to trimming and J lost 1 base, with 5 bases between them. DNA of the CDR3: TGTGCCAGCAGTGAATCTCAGAACACTGAAGCTTTCTTT. It codes for CASSESQNTEAFF.

The table lists this clonotype with a few counts. This chain uses TRBV12-5 with TRBJ2-7, with TRBD1 matching 12 bases. The J segment lost 4 bases and the V segment lost 0 bases, leaving 4 bases of the junction unmatched. CDR1 is LGHNT, CDR2 FRNRAP, per germline. The length of the CDR3 is 16 residues. The CDR3 spells CASGLVGTGGRYEQYV. In DNA, the CDR3 is TGTGCTAGTGGTTTGGTCGGGACAGGGGGCAGGTACGAGCAGTACGTC.

This clonotype was picked up many times. CDR3 residues: CASSLEQVNYGYTF. The CDR3 region has the DNA TGTGCCAGCAGCTTGGAACAAGTTAACTATGGCTACACCTTC. The rearrangement uses TRBV5-4 and TRBJ1-2; the D is unclear. Trimming removed 0 bases from V and 1 base from J, with 7 bases in between. The CDR3 runs 14 residues. The germline V gene encodes CDR1 SGHNT and CDR2 YYREEE (reference sequence).

J is TRBJ2-7 and V is TRBV29-1; weak D call: TRBD2 (5 bases). Germline V gene sequence: CDR1 SQVTM, CDR2 ANQGSEA. V lost 6 bases, J lost 3 bases, and 15 bases lay in between. The CDR3 length is 13 residues. Here the CDR3 reads CSVRAANSYEQYV. The DNA for the CDR3 is TGCAGCGTGAGAGCGGCCAATAGCTACGAGCAGTACGTC.

This clonotype was counted a few times. This chain joins TRBV5-1 and TRBJ1-4, with 7 bases that match TRBD1. Per germline, CDR1 SGHRS and CDR2 YFSETQ. This CDR3 has 14 amino acids. V lost 0 bases to trimming and J lost 7 bases; unmatched junction nucleotides: 3. The CDR3 region has the DNA TGCGCCAGCAGCTTGGGGGACAGCCCTGAAAAACTGTTTTTT. Translation: CASSLGDSPEKLFF.

The J gene is TRBJ2-3, the V gene TRBV6-1; D unresolved. CDR1 is MNHNS, CDR2 SASEGT, per germline. The CDR3 spans 12 residues. The V and J ends lost 6 bases and 9 bases respectively, with 13 bases between them. CDR3 coding DNA: TGTGCCAGCAGAGTCTCGCATGGGACGCAGTATTTT. Its protein is CASRVSHGTQYF.

This clonotype was counted only a few times. The J gene is TRBJ2-1, the V gene TRBV6-2 or TRBV6-3; perhaps TRBD2 as D (5 bases). The CDR3 is 12 residues long. CDR1 is MNHEY and CDR2 is SVGEGT in the germline V gene. The V and J ends lost 8 bases and 0 bases respectively, with 5 bases between them. CDR3 bases: TGTGCCAGCGGGAGCTCCTACAATGAGCAGTTCTTC. Encoded protein: CASGSSYNEQFF.

This clonotype has at least ten counts. The chain employs TRBV12-3 or TRBV12-4 and TRBJ1-6, with unresolved D. Trimming took 2 bases from V and 10 from J, leaving 6 bases between them. The CDR3 runs to 12 residues. This CDR3 is CASSLRGSPLHF. For the CDR3, the DNA is TGTGCCAGCAGTTTACGGGGATCACCCCTCCACTTT.

The sample holds many counts of this clonotype. This chain connects TRBV30 to TRBJ2-2; 8 bases align to TRBD1. The trim removed 4 bases at V and 4 bases at J, leaving 5 bases unmatched. The CDR3 extends over 14 amino acids. In germline, CDR1 is GTSNPN, CDR2 SVGIG (reference sequence). The CDR3 spells CAWTGGTITGELFF. The CDR3 DNA reads as TGTGCCTGGACAGGGGGCACGATCACCGGGGAGCTGTTTTTT.

The gene calls are TRBV6-6 and TRBJ2-7, with D unclear. Deletions cut 0 bases from V and 0 bases from J, with 9 bases between. CDR1 MNHNY and CDR2 SVGAGI come from the germline V gene (reference sequence). The CDR3 spans 15 residues. The CDR3 loop reads CASSYSTLSSYEQYV. Written as DNA, the CDR3 is TGTGCCAGCAGTTACTCGACCCTTAGCTCCTACGAGCAGTACGTC.

V usage is TRBV6-5 and J usage is TRBJ1-2, with 11 bases lining up with TRBD1. Germline CDR1 and CDR2: MNHEY and SVGAGI. V dropped 5 bases and J dropped 9; count of bases not matched to a gene: 5. The CDR3 spans 13 residues. The CDR3 here is CASSVGQGVRYTF. CDR3 coding DNA: TGTGCCAGCAGTGTGGGACAGGGGGTTCGCTACACCTTC.

This clonotype was seen a handful of times. The rearrangement uses TRBV7-8 and TRBJ2-7; TRBD1 aligns across 7 bases. CDR3 size: 15 residues. Germline CDR1 and CDR2: SGHVS and FQNEAQ. Trimming cost V 0 bases and J 2 bases; bases outside gene matches: 4. The CDR3 DNA follows: TGTGCCAGCAGCTTAGCCCGGACAGGAGCCTACGAGCAGTACGTC. Translation: CASSLARTGAYEQYV.

This clonotype was recorded a few times. The V call is TRBV5-1, the J call TRBJ1-3, with 8 bases that match TRBD1. In germline, CDR1 is SGHRS, CDR2 YFSETQ. Trimming removed 0 bases from V and 5 bases from J; junction bases left unmatched: 10. This CDR3 has 17 residues. CDR3 loop: CASSLEPGQEIRNTIYF. The CDR3 DNA sequence: TGCGCCAGCAGCTTGGAGCCGGGACAGGAAATTCGAAACACCATATATTTT.

The chain is built from TRBV6-1 and TRBJ2-7; TRBD1 matches at 10 bases. With V trimmed by 3 bases and J by 9 bases, 11 bases remained unmatched. The CDR3 has 15 residues. Germline V gene data show CDR1 as MNHNS and CDR2 as SASEGT. As DNA, the CDR3 is TGTGCCAGCAGTGACAATAGACAGGGGGCTAACGGGCAGTACGTC. Its protein is CASSDNRQGANGQYV.

This clonotype came up a few times. V is TRBV14 and J is TRBJ1-2; D uncertain. Trimming removed 3 bases at V and 0 bases at J, with 5 bases between. The CDR3 has 13 amino acids. Per the germline V gene, CDR1 is SGHDN and CDR2 is FVKESK. Here the CDR3 reads CASSQPTNYGYTF. CDR3 bases: TGTGCCAGCAGCCAGCCCACTAACTATGGCTACACCTTC.

In its sample, this clonotype was seen a few times. The chain couples TRBV7-6 to TRBJ2-7; D may match TRBD1 or TRBD2 (5 bases each). CDR1 and CDR2 from the germline V gene are SGHVS and FNYEAQ. The CDR3 is 14 residues long. Trimming took 5 bases from V and 6 from J, leaving 17 bases between them. The CDR3 DNA is TGTGCCAGCAGCACGGGGCTAGTGCTAGTCGAGCAGTACGTC. This translates into CASSTGLVLVEQYV.

The rearrangement links TRBV18 to TRBJ2-3; TRBD1 agrees at 9 bases. V gave up 5 bases and J gave up 4 bases; unmatched junction bases: 7. The CDR3 is made up of 15 amino acids. The germline V gene has CDR1 KGHSH and CDR2 LQKENI. In nucleotides, the CDR3 is TGTGCCAGCTCATCCAAGAGACAGGGGGCAGATACGCAGTATTTT. This gives the protein CASSSKRQGADTQYF.

This clonotype was counted ten times or more. CDR3 nucleotide sequence: TGTGCCACCAGGGACCGCTCTAACTATGGCTACACCTTC. Amino acids: CATRDRSNYGYTF. The rearrangement links TRBV24-1 to TRBJ1-2; D call uncertain. Per germline, CDR1 KGHDR and CDR2 SFDVKD. The CDR3 is 13 amino acids. Trimming took 7 bases from V and 0 from J, leaving 8 bases between them.